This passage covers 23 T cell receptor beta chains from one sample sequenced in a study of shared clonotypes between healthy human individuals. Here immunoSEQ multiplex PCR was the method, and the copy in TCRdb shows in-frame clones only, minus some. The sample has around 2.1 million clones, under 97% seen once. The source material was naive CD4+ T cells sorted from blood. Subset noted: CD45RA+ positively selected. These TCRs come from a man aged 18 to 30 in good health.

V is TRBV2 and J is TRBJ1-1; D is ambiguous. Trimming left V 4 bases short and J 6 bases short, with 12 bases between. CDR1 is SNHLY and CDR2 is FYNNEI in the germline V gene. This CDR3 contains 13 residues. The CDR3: CASSGHERAEAFF. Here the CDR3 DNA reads TGTGCCAGCAGTGGGCACGAGAGGGCTGAAGCTTTCTTT.

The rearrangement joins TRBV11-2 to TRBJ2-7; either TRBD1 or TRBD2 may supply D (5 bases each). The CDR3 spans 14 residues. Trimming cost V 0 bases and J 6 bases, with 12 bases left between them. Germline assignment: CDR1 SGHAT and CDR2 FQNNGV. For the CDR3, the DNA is TGTGCCAGCAGCTTAGATGGGGGATTGGTCGAGCAGTACTTC. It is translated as CASSLDGGLVEQYF.

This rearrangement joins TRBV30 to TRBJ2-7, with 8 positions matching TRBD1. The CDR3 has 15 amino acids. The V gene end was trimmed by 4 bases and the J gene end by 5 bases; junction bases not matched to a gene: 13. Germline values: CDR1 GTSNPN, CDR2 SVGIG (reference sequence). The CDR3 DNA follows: TGTGCCTGGACCACCTGGACAGGGTTTAGAGACGAGCAGTACTTC. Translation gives CAWTTWTGFRDEQYF.

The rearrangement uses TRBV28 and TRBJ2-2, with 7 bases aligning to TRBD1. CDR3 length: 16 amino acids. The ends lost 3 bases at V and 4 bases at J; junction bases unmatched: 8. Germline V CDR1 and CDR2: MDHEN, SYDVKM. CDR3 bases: TGTGCCAGCAGTTTGTTTAGAGGGGGCGGCACCGGGGAGCTGTTTTTT. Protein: CASSLFRGGGTGELFF.

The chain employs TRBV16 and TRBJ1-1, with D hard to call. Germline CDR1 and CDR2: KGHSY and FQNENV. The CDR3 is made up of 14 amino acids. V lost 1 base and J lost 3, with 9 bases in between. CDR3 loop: CASSQLAAYTEAFF. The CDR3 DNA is TGTGCCAGCAGCCAATTGGCAGCCTACACTGAAGCTTTCTTT. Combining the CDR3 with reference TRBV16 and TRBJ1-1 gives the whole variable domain GEEVAQTPKHLVRGEGQKAKLYCAPIKGHSYVFWYQQVLKNEFKFLISFQNENVFDETGMPKERFSAKCLPNSPCSLEIQATKLEDSAVYFCASSQLAAYTEAFFGQGTRLTVV.

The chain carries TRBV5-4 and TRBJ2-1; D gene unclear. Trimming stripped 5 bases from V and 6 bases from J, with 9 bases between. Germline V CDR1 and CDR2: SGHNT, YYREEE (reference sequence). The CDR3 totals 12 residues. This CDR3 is CASSKVVNEQFF. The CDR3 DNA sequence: TGTGCCAGCAGTAAAGTCGTCAATGAGCAGTTCTTC.

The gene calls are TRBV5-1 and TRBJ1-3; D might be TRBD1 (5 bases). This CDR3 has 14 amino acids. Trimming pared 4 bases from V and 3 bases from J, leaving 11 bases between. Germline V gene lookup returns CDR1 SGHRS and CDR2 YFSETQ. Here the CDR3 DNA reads TGCGCCAGCAGCCACGGAGACAGTGGAAACACCATATATTTT. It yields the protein CASSHGDSGNTIYF.

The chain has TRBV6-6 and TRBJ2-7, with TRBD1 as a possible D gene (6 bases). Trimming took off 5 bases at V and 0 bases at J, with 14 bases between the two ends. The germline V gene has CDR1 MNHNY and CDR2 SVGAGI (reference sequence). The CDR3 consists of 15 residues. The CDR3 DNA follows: TGTGCCAGCAGTAACCGGGACATACTCTCCTACGAGCAGTACTTC. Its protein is CASSNRDILSYEQYF.

The CDR3, as DNA: TGTGCCAGCTCACCATCATCCCATATGAACACCGGGGAGCTGTTTTTT. Protein sequence: CASSPSSHMNTGELFF. The chain uses TRBV18 and TRBJ2-2; no clear D gene. The CDR3 totals 16 residues. V was trimmed by 2 bases and J by 1 base, leaving 11 bases between them. The germline V gene encodes CDR1 KGHSH and CDR2 LQKENI.

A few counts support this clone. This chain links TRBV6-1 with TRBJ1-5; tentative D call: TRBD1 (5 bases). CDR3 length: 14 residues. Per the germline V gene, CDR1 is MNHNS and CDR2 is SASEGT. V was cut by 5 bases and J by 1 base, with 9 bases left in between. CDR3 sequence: CASSRWGSNQPQHF. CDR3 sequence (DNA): TGTGCCAGCAGTCGATGGGGGAGCAATCAGCCCCAGCATTTT.

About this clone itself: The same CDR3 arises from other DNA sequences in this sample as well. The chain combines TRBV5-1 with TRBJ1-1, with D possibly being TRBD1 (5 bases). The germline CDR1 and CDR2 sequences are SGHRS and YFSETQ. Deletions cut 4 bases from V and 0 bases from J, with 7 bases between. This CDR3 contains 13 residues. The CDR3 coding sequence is TGCGCCAGCAGCGAGGGGATGAACACTGAAGCTTTCTTT. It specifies CASSEGMNTEAFF.

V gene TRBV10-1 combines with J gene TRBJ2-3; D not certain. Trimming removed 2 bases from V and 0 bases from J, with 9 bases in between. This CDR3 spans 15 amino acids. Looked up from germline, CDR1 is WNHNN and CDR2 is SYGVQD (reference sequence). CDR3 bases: TGCGCCAGCAGTGAGAGCAGGTCGAGCACAGATACGCAGTATTTT. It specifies CASSESRSSTDTQYF.

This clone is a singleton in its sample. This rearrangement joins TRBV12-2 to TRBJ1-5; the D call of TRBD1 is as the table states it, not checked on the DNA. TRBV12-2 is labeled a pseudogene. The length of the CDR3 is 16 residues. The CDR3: CASRLPGQGSNQPQHF. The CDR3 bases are TGTGCAAGTCGCTTACCAGGACAGGGGAGCAATCAGCCCCAGCATTTT.

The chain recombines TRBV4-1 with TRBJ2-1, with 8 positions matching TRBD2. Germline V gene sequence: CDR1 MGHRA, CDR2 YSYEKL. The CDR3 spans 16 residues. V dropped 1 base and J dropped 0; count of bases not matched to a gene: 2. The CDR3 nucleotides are TGCGCCAGCAGCCAAGCGGGGGGGAGCTCCTACAATGAGCAGTTCTTC. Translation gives CASSQAGGSSYNEQFF.

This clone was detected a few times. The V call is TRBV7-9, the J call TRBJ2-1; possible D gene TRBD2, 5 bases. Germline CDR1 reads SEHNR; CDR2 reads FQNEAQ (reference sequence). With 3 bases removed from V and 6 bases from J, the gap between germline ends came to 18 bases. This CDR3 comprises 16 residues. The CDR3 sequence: CASSLIRSGSLNEQFF. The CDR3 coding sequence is TGTGCCAGCAGCTTGATTAGGAGCGGCAGCCTCAATGAGCAGTTCTTC.

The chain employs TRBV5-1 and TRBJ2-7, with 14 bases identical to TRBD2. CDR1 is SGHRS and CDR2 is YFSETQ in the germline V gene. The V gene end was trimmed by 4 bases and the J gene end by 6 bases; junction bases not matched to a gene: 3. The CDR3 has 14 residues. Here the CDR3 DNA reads TGCGCCAGCAGCGGGACTAGCGGGGGTGGCGAGCAGTACTTC. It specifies CASSGTSGGGEQYF.

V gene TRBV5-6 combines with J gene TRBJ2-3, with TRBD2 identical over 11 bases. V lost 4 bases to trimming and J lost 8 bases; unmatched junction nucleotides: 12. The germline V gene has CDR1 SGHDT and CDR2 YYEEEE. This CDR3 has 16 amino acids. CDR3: CASSRNYLAGGGTQYF. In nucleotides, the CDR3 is TGTGCCAGCAGCCGCAACTATCTAGCGGGAGGCGGTACGCAGTATTTT.

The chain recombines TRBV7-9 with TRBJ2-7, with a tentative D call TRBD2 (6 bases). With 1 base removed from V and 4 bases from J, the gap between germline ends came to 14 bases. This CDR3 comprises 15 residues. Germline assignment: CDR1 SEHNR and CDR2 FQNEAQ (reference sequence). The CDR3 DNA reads TGTGCCAGCAGCTTAGACGCGGGGTCGGGTTACGAGCAGTACTTC. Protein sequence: CASSLDAGSGYEQYF.

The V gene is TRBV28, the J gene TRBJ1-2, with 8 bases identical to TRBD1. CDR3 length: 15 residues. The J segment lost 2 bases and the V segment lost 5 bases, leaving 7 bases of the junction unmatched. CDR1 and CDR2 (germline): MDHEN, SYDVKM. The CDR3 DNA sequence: TGTGCCAGCAGTGCCGGGACAGGCACAAACTATGGCTACACCTTC. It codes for CASSAGTGTNYGYTF.

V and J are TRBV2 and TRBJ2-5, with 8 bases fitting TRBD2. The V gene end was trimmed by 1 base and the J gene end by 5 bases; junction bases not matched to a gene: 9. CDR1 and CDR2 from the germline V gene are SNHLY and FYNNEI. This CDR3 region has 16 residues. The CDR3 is CASSEGLGGALETQYF. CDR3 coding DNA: TGTGCCAGCAGTGAAGGTCTCGGGGGGGCCCTGGAGACCCAGTACTTC. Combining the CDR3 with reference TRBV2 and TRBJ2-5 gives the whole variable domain EPEVTQTPSHQVTQMGQEVILRCVPISNHLYFYWYRQILGQKVEFLVSFYNNEISEKSEIFDDQFSVERPDGSNFTLKIRSTKLEDSAMYFCASSEGLGGALETQYFGPGTRLLVL.

CDR3 nucleotides: TGTGCCAGCAGCCAAATGACTCGGGCAACCTCTAGCACAGATACGCAGTATTTT. Protein: CASSQMTRATSSTDTQYF. This chain links TRBV9 with TRBJ2-3; no clear D. Germline CDR1 is SGDLS and CDR2 is YYNGEE. V was pared by 4 bases and J by 0 bases, with 21 bases between. This CDR3 contains 18 residues.

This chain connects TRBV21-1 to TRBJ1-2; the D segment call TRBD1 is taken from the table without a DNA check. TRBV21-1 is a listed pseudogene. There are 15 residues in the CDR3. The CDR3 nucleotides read TGTGCCAGCAGCAAAGATAGGGGGCGACAGCCTGGCTACACCTTC. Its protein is CASSKDRGRQPGYTF.

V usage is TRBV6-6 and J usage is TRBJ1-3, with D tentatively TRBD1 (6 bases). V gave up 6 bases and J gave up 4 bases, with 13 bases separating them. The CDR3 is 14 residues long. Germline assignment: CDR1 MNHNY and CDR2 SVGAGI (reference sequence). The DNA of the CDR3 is TGTGCCAGCAGGAGGGGGGAAATCGGAAACACCATATATTTT. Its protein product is CASRRGEIGNTIYF.